The 18 T cell receptor beta chains below come from one sample, sequenced in a study of Tregs in tolerant kidney transplant recipients. Mixed chimerism was transient after nonmyeloablative marrow transplants from related graft donors. Generated by immunoSEQ multiplex PCR, the TCRdb table keeps only in-frame clones and is missing some. Among fewer than 55,000 clones listed, approximately 90% were seen once. Here the sequenced sample was CD8+ T cells from blood (PBMCs), taken 12 months after the transplant. The receptors come from a human patient who received a combined kidney and bone marrow transplant. Some of the T cells might come from the graft donor.

Judged by abundance, this clone is medium-sized. The rearrangement links TRBV4-1 to TRBJ1-3; D is unclear. V lost 0 bases and J 4 bases, leaving 13 bases between the germline ends. This CDR3 spans 16 amino acids. CDR1 is MGHRA, CDR2 YSYEKL, per germline. The CDR3 DNA sequence: TGCGCCAGCAGCCAAGATCACGGAGGGTCAGGAAACACCATATATTTT. Its protein product is CASSQDHGGSGNTIYF.

The chain employs TRBV9 and TRBJ2-2, with D perhaps matching TRBD2 (5 bases). Deletions cut 2 bases from V and 0 bases from J, with 14 bases between. CDR3 length equals 17 residues. Germline loops: CDR1 SGDLS, CDR2 YYNGEE. CDR3 in amino acids: CASSVPSSNSNTGELFF. For the CDR3, the DNA is TGTGCCAGCAGCGTCCCTAGCAGCAACTCGAACACCGGGGAGCTGTTTTTT.

CDR3 in DNA: TGTGCCAGCAGCCAAATACTACTAACTCCGGACAGAATGGGTCCCGGGGAGCTGTTTTTT. This sequence encodes CASSQILLTPDRMGPGELFF. The chain links TRBV4-2 to TRBJ2-2; D may be TRBD1 (6 bases). Germline assignment: CDR1 LGHNA and CDR2 YNFKEQ. V lost 2 bases to trimming and J lost 6 bases, with 28 bases between them. The CDR3 consists of 20 residues.

Details on this clone: The identical CDR3 is also encoded by other nucleotide sequences in the sample. The chain combines TRBV19 with TRBJ1-6, with 7 bases aligning to TRBD1. The germline gives CDR1 LNHDA, CDR2 SQIVND (reference sequence). This CDR3 comprises 15 residues. Unmatched junction bases numbered 10, after V lost 6 bases and J lost 8 bases. The CDR3 here is CASSPVQGMDSPLHF. The DNA of the CDR3 is TGTGCCAGTAGCCCCGTACAGGGGATGGATTCACCCCTCCACTTT.

This clone has a handful of counts. This rearrangement joins TRBV4-3 to TRBJ2-3; TRBD2 matches at 15 bases. J gave up 1 base and V 5 bases, and 4 bases lay outside the gene matches. Germline-derived CDR1 and CDR2 are LGHNA and YSLEER. This CDR3 comprises 17 residues. CDR3 nucleotide sequence: TGCGCCAGCAGCGAGAGGACTAGCGGGGGGGGCACAGATACGCAGTATTTT. Encoded protein: CASSERTSGGGTDTQYF.

The chain carries TRBV19 and TRBJ2-1; 7 nucleotides match TRBD2. The trim removed 5 bases at V and 4 bases at J, leaving 11 bases unmatched. The CDR3 contains 16 residues. Germline CDR1 and CDR2: LNHDA and SQIVND (reference sequence). DNA for the CDR3: TGTGCCAGTAGTGTGACGACTAGCCTAGGGTACAATGAGCAGTTCTTC. It yields the protein CASSVTTSLGYNEQFF.

The CDR3 DNA reads TGTGCCAGCAGCGTAGGGACTAGTACCAATGAGCAGTTCTTC. Residues: CASSVGTSTNEQFF. The gene calls are TRBV9 and TRBJ2-1; the match to TRBD2 covers 7 bases. V shed 0 bases and J 6 bases; nucleotides not matched to a gene: 3. CDR1 is SGDLS, CDR2 YYNGEE, per germline. The CDR3 covers 14 residues.

This sequence joins TRBV2 and TRBJ1-5, with TRBD1 matching 10 bases. Germline V gene sequence: CDR1 SNHLY, CDR2 FYNNEI. The CDR3 covers 16 residues. The V and J ends lost 3 bases and 3 bases, in that order; junction bases with no gene match: 5. The CDR3 bases are TGTGCCAGCAGTGATCCGGACAGGGGGTACAATCAGCCCCAGCATTTT. Amino acids: CASSDPDRGYNQPQHF. Drawing the rest from reference TRBV2 and TRBJ1-5, the complete variable domain is EPEVTQTPSHQVTQMGQEVILRCVPISNHLYFYWYRQILGQKVEFLVSFYNNEISEKSEIFDDQFSVERPDGSNFTLKIRSTKLEDSAMYFCASSDPDRGYNQPQHFGDGTRLSIL.

In its sample, this clone was seen many times. The chain has TRBV7-9 and TRBJ2-3; the D gene is possibly TRBD2 (7 bases). The CDR3 totals 16 residues. CDR1 and CDR2 (germline): SEHNR, FQNEAQ (reference sequence). Trimming removed 5 bases at V and 0 bases at J, with 15 bases between. The CDR3 reads CASSTRGGASTDTQYF. CDR3 DNA sequence: TGTGCCAGCAGCACCAGAGGGGGGGCCAGCACAGATACGCAGTATTTT.

V usage is TRBV2 and J usage is TRBJ2-1, with 11 bases matching TRBD2. The V gene's germline CDR1 is SNHLY and CDR2 FYNNEI. This CDR3 is 14 amino acids long. The V and J ends lost 7 bases and 7 bases, in that order; junction bases with no gene match: 6. The CDR3 here is CASIGLAGQNEQFF. The CDR3 DNA reads TGTGCCAGCATAGGACTAGCGGGCCAGAATGAGCAGTTCTTC.

The chain employs TRBV5-6 and TRBJ2-4; TRBD2 matches at 11 bases. Germline V gene data show CDR1 as SGHDT and CDR2 as YYEEEE. J was trimmed by 1 base and V by 7 bases; bases with no gene match: 1. This CDR3 region has 14 residues. The CDR3 loop is CASSSGRAKNIQYF. The CDR3 coding sequence is TGTGCCAGCTCTAGCGGGAGGGCCAAAAACATTCAGTACTTC. The whole variable domain, remainder taken from reference TRBV5-6 and TRBJ2-4, is DAGVTQSPTHLIKTRGQQVTLRCSPKSGHDTVSWYQQALGQGPQFIFQYYEEEERQRGNFPDRFSGHQFPNYSSELNVNALLLGDSALYLCASSSGRAKNIQYFGAGTRLSVL.

In this sample, this clone turned up a few times. The chain links TRBV19 to TRBJ2-7; D is possibly TRBD1 (6 bases). The V gene lost 5 bases and the J gene lost 12 bases, with 14 bases spanning the gap. This CDR3 has 11 residues. CDR1 is LNHDA, CDR2 SQIVND, per germline (reference sequence). The CDR3 sequence is CASSCTGLGYF. CDR3 coding DNA: TGTGCCAGTAGTTGCACAGGGTTGGGGTACTTC. The whole variable domain, filled in from reference TRBV19 and TRBJ2-7, reads DGGITQSPKYLFRKEGQNVTLSCEQNLNHDAMYWYRQDPGQGLRLIYYSQIVNDFQKGDIAEGYSVSREKKESFPLTVTSAQKNPTAFYLCASSCTGLGYFGPGTRLTVT.

The rearrangement uses TRBV2 and TRBJ1-2; D is ambiguous. The CDR3 loop spans 11 amino acids. Germline CDR1 is SNHLY and CDR2 is FYNNEI. The V and J ends lost 4 bases and 8 bases respectively, with 8 bases between them. CDR3 loop: CASSAAEGYTF. The CDR3 DNA is TGTGCCAGCAGTGCTGCGGAGGGCTACACCTTC.

The rearrangement uses TRBV27 and TRBJ2-7, with 12 bases matching TRBD2. V lost 6 bases, J lost 3 bases, and 3 bases stayed unmatched. Germline V gene lookup returns CDR1 MNHEY and CDR2 SMNVEV (reference sequence). The CDR3 spans 14 residues. The CDR3 is CASRTSGSGYEQYF. In DNA, the CDR3 is TGTGCCAGCAGGACTAGCGGGAGTGGCTACGAGCAGTACTTC.

This rearrangement joins TRBV10-3 to TRBJ2-1; possibly TRBD1 for D (6 bases). V lost 6 bases to trimming and J lost 4 bases, with 16 bases between them. Germline V gene lookup returns CDR1 ENHRY and CDR2 SYGVKD. The CDR3 contains 15 residues. The chain's CDR3 is CAISQTGSQYNEQFF. CDR3 DNA sequence: TGTGCCATCAGCCAGACAGGTTCCCAGTACAATGAGCAGTTCTTC.

The genes are TRBV18 and TRBJ1-1; 8 bases are a match to TRBD1. The CDR3 consists of 14 residues. The germline V gene has CDR1 KGHSH and CDR2 LQKENI. CDR3 sequence (DNA): TGTGCGGTGGACAGGGAGGGCGCAGGCACTGAAGCTTTCTTT. Translating it yields CAVDREGAGTEAFF.

This clone was seen just once. The chain is built from TRBV28 and TRBJ1-5; 7 nucleotides line up with TRBD1. Germline V CDR1 and CDR2: MDHEN, SYDVKM. V was clipped by 6 bases and J by 5 bases; unmatched bases: 7. The CDR3 is 14 residues long. CDR3 amino acids: CASSHRGPYQPQHF. In DNA, the CDR3 is TGTGCCAGCAGCCACAGGGGCCCCTATCAGCCCCAGCATTTT.

The chain employs TRBV28 and TRBJ2-6; no reliable D call. The germline V and J ends were trimmed by 5 bases and 5 bases, with 22 bases remaining between them. Germline CDR1 and CDR2: MDHEN and SYDVKM. The CDR3 length is 18 residues. CDR3 in amino acids: CASSTQNLTQSRANVLTF. DNA of the CDR3: TGTGCCAGCAGTACTCAGAACTTGACACAAAGTCGGGCCAACGTCCTGACTTTC. Using reference TRBV28 and TRBJ2-6 for the parts outside the CDR3, the full variable domain is DVKVTQSSRYLVKRTGEKVFLECVQDMDHENMFWYRQDPGLGLRLIYFSYDVKMKEKGDIPEGYSVSREKKERFSLILESASTNQTSMYLCASSTQNLTQSRANVLTFGAGSRLTVL.